The rows below give T cell receptor beta chains drawn from one sample of a study of T-cell reconstitution after alpha-beta-depleted transplantation in children. TCRdb called the PCR reads again in MiXCR, with one record for every CDR3 protein. The table lists hundreds of thousands of distinct CDR3 sequences, 10% to 15% of them singletons. The material sequenced was PBMCs, mostly from graft donor cells, taken 360 days after TCRalphabeta/CD19-depleted stem cell transplant. The receptors originated from a male patient aged 5 to 17 who had a stem cell transplant for acute myeloid leukemia, so the T cells may come from the graft donor. Both conserved end residues are part of each CDR3. The order of the fields is clone size, D gene, V gene, J gene, CDR3 protein, CDR3 DNA. A D gene is named only where the DNA matches it firmly. Only some rows state a clone size, as once, few, many or a class for expanded clones.

abundance: few
d_gene: NA
v_gene: TRBV3-1
j_gene: TRBJ2-7
CDR3aa: CASSPISSLRHEQYF
CDR3nt: TGTGCCAGCAGCCCAATTTCTAGTTTACGCCACGAGCAGTACTTC

abundance: few
d_gene: TRBD2
v_gene: TRBV7-6
j_gene: TRBJ2-2
CDR3aa: CASSLARWRESNTGELFF
CDR3nt: TGTGCCAGCAGCTTAGCTAGGTGGCGGGAGTCGAACACCGGGGAGCTGTTTTTT

abundance: many
d_gene: TRBD2
v_gene: TRBV4-3
j_gene: TRBJ2-1
CDR3aa: CASSQDGKLAGVINEQFF
CDR3nt: TGCGCCAGCAGCCAAGATGGGAAACTAGCGGGAGTTATCAATGAGCAGTTCTTC

abundance: NA
d_gene: TRBD1
v_gene: TRBV18
j_gene: TRBJ2-7
CDR3aa: CASSRPGQAYEQYF
CDR3nt: TGTGCCAGCTCACGACCGGGACAGGCCTACGAGCAGTACTTC

abundance: NA
d_gene: NA
v_gene: TRBV5-1
j_gene: TRBJ2-3
CDR3aa: CASSLAKDLGQTDTQYF
CDR3nt: TGCGCCAGCAGCTTGGCCAAGGATCTCGGGCAGACAGATACGCAGTATTTT

abundance: few
d_gene: TRBD1
v_gene: TRBV15
j_gene: TRBJ1-3
CDR3aa: CATSRDRQGAENTIYF
CDR3nt: TGTGCCACCAGCAGAGATAGACAGGGGGCAGAAAACACCATATATTTT

abundance: NA
d_gene: NA
v_gene: TRBV7-8
j_gene: TRBJ2-5
CDR3aa: CASSRARTPQETQYF
CDR3nt: TGTGCCAGCAGCCGGGCCCGAACCCCGCAAGAGACCCAGTACTTC

abundance: few
d_gene: TRBD2
v_gene: TRBV6-5
j_gene: TRBJ2-1
CDR3aa: CASSSSLAGDNEQFF
CDR3nt: TGTGCCAGCAGTTCCTCCCTAGCGGGGGACAATGAGCAGTTCTTC

abundance: many
d_gene: TRBD2
v_gene: TRBV29-1
j_gene: TRBJ2-1
CDR3aa: CSVQRLAGEAEEAF
CDR3nt: TGCAGCGTTCAAAGACTAGCGGGAGAGGCGGAGGAAGCATTC

abundance: few
d_gene: NA
v_gene: TRBV7-3
j_gene: TRBJ2-1
CDR3aa: CASSLRVNNEQFF
CDR3nt: TGTGCCAGCAGCTTAAGGGTTAACAATGAGCAGTTCTTC

abundance: NA
d_gene: TRBD2
v_gene: TRBV20-1
j_gene: TRBJ2-7
CDR3aa: CSAGLAGYNEQYF
CDR3nt: TGCAGTGCTGGACTAGCGGGATATAACGAGCAGTACTTC

abundance: few
d_gene: NA
v_gene: TRBV21-1
j_gene: TRBJ2-7
CDR3aa: CASSKGDSSYEQYF
CDR3nt: TGTGCCAGCAGCAAAGGGGATAGCTCCTACGAGCAGTACTTC

abundance: many
d_gene: NA
v_gene: TRBV29-1
j_gene: TRBJ2-5
CDR3aa: CSVAGWQETQYF
CDR3nt: TGCAGCGTTGCGGGCTGGCAAGAGACCCAGTACTTC

abundance: many
d_gene: TRBD1
v_gene: TRBV29-1
j_gene: TRBJ2-1
CDR3aa: CSVPDRGKYNEQFF
CDR3nt: TGCAGCGTCCCGGACAGGGGCAAATACAATGAGCAGTTCTTC

abundance: few
d_gene: NA
v_gene: TRBV12-3/TRBV12-4
j_gene: TRBJ2-7
CDR3aa: CASSYMGEQYF
CDR3nt: TGTGCCAGCAGCTATATGGGTGAGCAGTACTTC

abundance: few
d_gene: NA
v_gene: TRBV7-9
j_gene: TRBJ1-1
CDR3aa: CASSFPILTGMNTEAFF
CDR3nt: TGTGCCAGCAGCTTCCCAATTCTAACAGGGATGAACACTGAAGCTTTCTTT

abundance: few
d_gene: TRBD2
v_gene: TRBV7-3
j_gene: TRBJ2-3
CDR3aa: CASSSLAGFTDTQYF
CDR3nt: TGTGCCAGCAGCTCACTAGCGGGTTTTACAGATACGCAGTATTTT

abundance: NA
d_gene: TRBD2
v_gene: TRBV9
j_gene: TRBJ2-7
CDR3aa: CASSDSLAGGPYEQYF
CDR3nt: TGTGCCAGCAGCGACTCCCTTGCGGGAGGGCCCTACGAGCAGTACTTC

abundance: NA
d_gene: TRBD1
v_gene: TRBV29-1
j_gene: TRBJ2-7
CDR3aa: CSVEDAGRGRTYEQYF
CDR3nt: TGCAGCGTTGAAGACGCCGGCAGGGGGCGAACCTACGAGCAGTACTTC

abundance: NA
d_gene: NA
v_gene: TRBV2
j_gene: TRBJ2-1
CDR3aa: CASRLAPYNEQFF
CDR3nt: TGTGCCAGCAGGCTAGCGCCCTACAATGAGCAGTTCTTC

abundance: NA
d_gene: NA
v_gene: TRBV7-3
j_gene: TRBJ2-1
CDR3aa: CASSLIGGRVYNEQFF
CDR3nt: TGTGCCAGCAGCTTAATTGGTGGGAGAGTTTACAATGAGCAGTTCTTC

abundance: few
d_gene: NA
v_gene: TRBV20-1
j_gene: TRBJ2-1
CDR3aa: CSQGGLYNEQFF
CDR3nt: TGCAGCCAGGGGGGTTTATACAATGAGCAGTTCTTC

abundance: few
d_gene: TRBD2
v_gene: TRBV20-1
j_gene: TRBJ2-6
CDR3aa: CSARLAGVSGANVLTF
CDR3nt: TGCAGTGCTAGGCTAGCGGGAGTCTCGGGGGCCAACGTCCTGACTTTC

abundance: many
d_gene: NA
v_gene: TRBV12-3/TRBV12-4
j_gene: TRBJ2-3
CDR3aa: CASSFSSTDTQYF
CDR3nt: TGTGCCAGCAGTTTTTCTAGCACAGATACGCAGTATTTT

abundance: NA
d_gene: NA
v_gene: TRBV7-2
j_gene: TRBJ2-7
CDR3aa: CGSRGGFPGSYEQYF
CDR3nt: TGTGGCAGCAGGGGGGGTTTTCCGGGATCCTACGAGCAGTACTTC

abundance: NA
d_gene: NA
v_gene: TRBV20-1
j_gene: TRBJ2-5
CDR3aa: CSALNRLEYQETQYF
CDR3nt: TGCAGTGCCCTAAATCGACTAGAGTATCAAGAGACCCAGTACTTC

abundance: NA
d_gene: TRBD2
v_gene: TRBV12-3/TRBV12-4
j_gene: TRBJ2-1
CDR3aa: CANSLEGLAGGHNEQFF
CDR3nt: TGTGCCAACAGTTTAGAAGGACTAGCGGGAGGACACAATGAGCAGTTCTTC

abundance: NA
d_gene: NA
v_gene: TRBV18
j_gene: TRBJ2-7
CDR3aa: CASSPQGFSSYEQYF
CDR3nt: TGTGCCAGCTCACCACAGGGGTTCAGCTCCTACGAGCAGTACTTC

abundance: NA
d_gene: NA
v_gene: TRBV18
j_gene: TRBJ2-4
CDR3aa: CASSPLGLAKNIQYF
CDR3nt: TGTGCCAGCTCACCACTGGGATTAGCCAAAAACATTCAGTACTTC

abundance: many
d_gene: NA
v_gene: TRBV4-2
j_gene: TRBJ2-3
CDR3aa: CASSQSPSTDTQYF
CDR3nt: TGTGCCAGCAGCCAATCCCCTAGCACAGATACGCAGTATTTT

abundance: NA
d_gene: TRBD1
v_gene: TRBV4-3
j_gene: TRBJ2-7
CDR3aa: CAAGTAYEQYF
CDR3nt: TGCGCGGCTGGGACAGCCTACGAGCAGTACTTC

abundance: NA
d_gene: NA
v_gene: TRBV7-2
j_gene: TRBJ2-1
CDR3aa: CASSLAGLGYEQFF
CDR3nt: TGTGCCAGCAGCTTAGCGGGCCTTGGTTATGAGCAGTTCTTC

abundance: NA
d_gene: TRBD2
v_gene: TRBV6-1
j_gene: TRBJ2-1
CDR3aa: CASRGGISYNEQFF
CDR3nt: TGTGCCAGCAGGGGGGGGATCTCCTACAATGAGCAGTTCTTC

abundance: few
d_gene: NA
v_gene: TRBV27
j_gene: TRBJ1-2
CDR3aa: CASSPGTIGNYGYTF
CDR3nt: TGTGCCAGCAGCCCCGGGACGATTGGCAATTATGGCTACACCTTC

abundance: NA
d_gene: TRBD2
v_gene: TRBV7-8
j_gene: TRBJ2-3
CDR3aa: CASSLGRTSGRTDTQYF
CDR3nt: TGTGCCAGCAGCTTAGGACGGACTAGCGGACGCACAGATACGCAGTATTTT

abundance: NA
d_gene: NA
v_gene: TRBV7-2
j_gene: TRBJ2-7
CDR3aa: CASSLAPGGAYEQYF
CDR3nt: TGTGCCAGCAGCTTAGCTCCAGGGGGGGCCTACGAGCAGTACTTC

abundance: few
d_gene: TRBD1
v_gene: TRBV9
j_gene: TRBJ2-7
CDR3aa: CASSGPGQGVRQYF
CDR3nt: TGTGCCAGCAGCGGACCGGGACAGGGGGTTCGGCAGTACTTC

abundance: NA
d_gene: TRBD2
v_gene: TRBV20-1
j_gene: TRBJ2-7
CDR3aa: CSAARLAGNDEQYF
CDR3nt: TGCAGTGCTGCCCGACTAGCGGGAAATGACGAGCAGTACTTC

abundance: many
d_gene: NA
v_gene: TRBV5-1
j_gene: TRBJ2-1
CDR3aa: CASSLFTGFNEQFF
CDR3nt: TGCGCCAGCAGCTTGTTTACGGGATTCAATGAGCAGTTCTTC

abundance: NA
d_gene: NA
v_gene: TRBV28
j_gene: TRBJ1-1
CDR3aa: CASSLLDTEAFF
CDR3nt: TGTGCCAGCAGCCTCTTAGACACTGAAGCTTTCTTT

abundance: few
d_gene: NA
v_gene: TRBV20-1
j_gene: TRBJ2-2
CDR3aa: CSAGRTVGELFF
CDR3nt: TGCAGTGCGGGTCGGACTGTCGGGGAGCTGTTTTTT

abundance: many
d_gene: NA
v_gene: TRBV24-1
j_gene: TRBJ2-1
CDR3aa: CATSDFPGVTYNEQFF
CDR3nt: TGTGCCACCAGTGATTTCCCAGGGGTCACCTACAATGAGCAGTTCTTC

abundance: NA
d_gene: TRBD2
v_gene: TRBV28
j_gene: TRBJ2-5
CDR3aa: CASSSGSGTQYF
CDR3nt: TGTGCCAGCAGTAGCGGGAGTGGGACCCAGTACTTC

abundance: NA
d_gene: NA
v_gene: TRBV5-1
j_gene: TRBJ2-4
CDR3aa: CASSLVPTRIAKNIQYF
CDR3nt: TGCGCCAGCAGCTTGGTCCCCACCAGAATAGCCAAAAACATTCAGTACTTC

abundance: few
d_gene: NA
v_gene: TRBV20-1
j_gene: TRBJ1-3
CDR3aa: CSAPYYSGNTIYF
CDR3nt: TGCAGTGCTCCGTACTACTCTGGAAACACCATATATTTT

abundance: many
d_gene: TRBD2
v_gene: TRBV7-2
j_gene: TRBJ2-1
CDR3aa: CASSEGRTRDEQFF
CDR3nt: TGTGCCAGCAGCGAAGGACGGACTAGGGATGAGCAGTTCTTC

abundance: NA
d_gene: TRBD1
v_gene: TRBV29-1
j_gene: TRBJ2-5
CDR3aa: CSVVGTGGYETQYF
CDR3nt: TGCAGCGTTGTCGGGACAGGAGGTTACGAGACCCAGTACTTC

abundance: NA
d_gene: NA
v_gene: TRBV5-5
j_gene: TRBJ2-3
CDR3aa: CASSFGRGYTQYF
CDR3nt: TGTGCCAGCAGCTTTGGTCGGGGTTATACGCAGTATTTT

abundance: NA
d_gene: NA
v_gene: TRBV10-3
j_gene: TRBJ1-2
CDR3aa: CAISGDYGYTF
CDR3nt: TGTGCCATCTCCGGGGACTATGGCTACACCTTC

abundance: NA
d_gene: TRBD2
v_gene: TRBV12-3/TRBV12-4
j_gene: TRBJ2-1
CDR3aa: CASSFDLGGRTYNEQFF
CDR3nt: TGTGCCAGCAGTTTTGATCTGGGCGGGAGGACCTACAATGAGCAGTTCTTC

abundance: few
d_gene: NA
v_gene: TRBV9
j_gene: TRBJ2-7
CDR3aa: CASSVYGRGPYEQYF
CDR3nt: TGTGCCAGCAGCGTGTACGGGAGAGGCCCCTACGAGCAGTACTTC

abundance: many
d_gene: NA
v_gene: TRBV14
j_gene: TRBJ1-1
CDR3aa: CASSQDLVHYEAFF
CDR3nt: TGTGCCAGCAGCCAAGACTTAGTACACTATGAAGCTTTCTTT

abundance: many
d_gene: NA
v_gene: TRBV20-1
j_gene: TRBJ1-2
CDR3aa: CSAHAGDYGYTF
CDR3nt: TGCAGTGCTCATGCCGGGGACTATGGCTACACCTTC

abundance: NA
d_gene: TRBD2
v_gene: TRBV15
j_gene: TRBJ2-3
CDR3aa: CATSRDGASGADTQYF
CDR3nt: TGTGCCACCAGCAGAGATGGGGCTAGCGGGGCAGATACGCAGTATTTT

abundance: many
d_gene: TRBD2
v_gene: TRBV12-3/TRBV12-4
j_gene: TRBJ2-7
CDR3aa: CASSLSGRGYEQYF
CDR3nt: TGTGCCAGCAGTTTGAGCGGGAGAGGCTACGAGCAGTACTTC